This is a list of T cell receptor beta chains from one sample in a study of T cells in Graves' hyperthyroidism and ophthalmopathy. TCRdb fed the multiplex PCR reads into MiXCR, producing one record per CDR3 protein. Of about 37,000 distinct CDR3 sequences listed, around 50% are singletons. The specimen was blood. Receptor source: a man aged 35-49 years with Graves' ophthalmopathy. The CDR3 runs from the conserved cysteine through the conserved F or W. D genes are given only for firm matches. Clone size is shown for a subset of rows, as once, few, many or a class of expanded clone.

>many|TRBD2|TRBJ2-3|TRBV5-5
TGTGCCAGCAGCTTTTTAGCGGGGTCTACTAGCACAGATACGCAGTATTTT
CASSFLAGSTSTDTQYF
>many|-|TRBJ1-4|TRBV7-2
TGTGCCAGCAGCTTAGGCCAGCAGAATGAAAAACTGTTTTTT
CASSLGQQNEKLFF
>medium-sized|-|TRBJ1-6|TRBV2
TGTGCCAGCAGCGACGGACAGAGACATTCACCCCTCCACTTT
CASSDGQRHSPLHF
>-|TRBD1|TRBJ2-7|TRBV25-1
TGTGCCGGTGGACAGGGGAGTAAAAAGCAGTACTTC
CAGGQGSKKQYF
>many|TRBD2|TRBJ2-1|TRBV7-2
TGTGCCAGCATCCTACGGGGGGGGGGCCAAGGTGAGCAGTTCTTC
CASILRGGGQGEQFF
>few|-|TRBJ2-7|TRBV5-5
TGTGCCAGCAGCCAGACCCCGTGGGGGTACTTC
CASSQTPWGYF
>-|TRBD1|TRBJ2-7|TRBV20-1
TGCAGTGCTCTTCCGGGACAGGGGCTCTACGAGCAGTACTTC
CSALPGQGLYEQYF
>-|-|TRBJ1-2|TRBV20-1
TGCAGTGCGTCTAGCGGGGGCGAAGTCCAAATTGTAATTTTC
CSASSGGEVQIVIF
>many|TRBD2|TRBJ2-3|TRBV9
TGTGCCAGCAGCGTAGAATACGGGAGGGCCAATGAGCAGTATTTT
CASSVEYGRANEQYF
>-|TRBD1|TRBJ1-1|TRBV7-2
TGTGCCAGCAGCCGATGGGGGGACAGGGTATCTGGAGCTTTCTTT
CASSRWGDRVSGAFF
>many|-|TRBJ2-1|TRBV7-9
TGTGCCAGCAGCTTAAATAGCGGAATCAACAATGAGCAGTTCTTC
CASSLNSGINNEQFF
>once|TRBD2|TRBJ2-7|TRBV2
TGTGCCAGCAGCGAGTTAGCGGGGGCCTCCTACGAGCAGTACTTC
CASSELAGASYEQYF
>-|-|TRBJ2-2|TRBV28
TGTGCCAGCAGTCCCGGGGAGCTGTTTTTT
CASSPGELFF
>-|-|TRBJ2-1|TRBV10-3
TGTGCCACCCAAAAGGGGGACCTTAGGGGAACCCCTGTAAGGTTATACAATGAGCAGTTCTTC
CATQKGDLRGTPVRLYNEQFF
>-|-|TRBJ2-2|TRBV7-3
TGTGCCAGCAGTAAAGGGGAGCTGTTTTTT
CASSKGELFF
>many|TRBD2|TRBJ2-1|TRBV20-1
TGCAGTGCTTCACTAGCGGCGGGCTCCCATGAGCAGTTCTTC
CSASLAAGSHEQFF
>many|-|TRBJ2-5|TRBV9
TGTGCCAGCAGCGTATTTGGCTCCGGGCGGGAGACCCAGTACTTC
CASSVFGSGRETQYF
>medium-sized|-|TRBJ1-5|TRBV20-1
TGCAGTGCTAGTCAGGGACGGTATCAGCCCCAGCATTTT
CSASQGRYQPQHF
>-|TRBD2|TRBJ2-3|TRBV20-1
TGCAGTGCCGCGAGAGAGAGCGGGGTAAATACGCAGTATTTT
CSAARESGVNTQYF
>many|-|TRBJ1-2|TRBV5-4
TGTGCCAGCAGCCCGGGACCGTTCTATGGCTACACCTTC
CASSPGPFYGYTF
>many|-|TRBJ2-6|TRBV3-1
TGTGCCAGCGGGGGTGGGGCCAACGTCCTGACTTTC
CASGGGANVLTF
>-|-|TRBJ2-2|TRBV28
TGTGCCAGCAGTTTGGGACCGAGAGGTGTGAACACCGGGGAGCTGTTTTTT
CASSLGPRGVNTGELFF
>once|-|TRBJ1-1|TRBV5-1
TGCGCCGGCAGCTTGGACGGGAACACTGAAGCTTGCTTT
CAGSLDGNTEACF
>-|-|TRBJ1-4|TRBV3-1
TGTGCCCGCAGCCAACTGGGGGGGGGCGCGGGTGAAAAACTGTTTTTT
CARSQLGGGAGEKLFF
>many|-|TRBJ1-5|TRBV5-1
TGCGCCAGCAAGGAAGGGGGGAGCAATCAGCCCCAGCATTTT
CASKEGGSNQPQHF
>many|-|TRBJ1-5|TRBV6-1
TGTGCCAGCAGTGAAGTCGGGCTAACTGATCAGCCCCAGCATTTT
CASSEVGLTDQPQHF
>-|TRBD2|TRBJ2-3|TRBV9
TGTGCCAGCAGCTCTTCGACTAGCGGGGGGGCAGATACGCAGTATTTT
CASSSSTSGGADTQYF
>-|TRBD1|TRBJ2-7|TRBV7-8
TGTGCCAGCAGCCCTGAAGGACAGGGGACTTCCTACGAGCAGTACTTC
CASSPEGQGTSYEQYF
>many|TRBD1|TRBJ2-1|TRBV10-2
TGCGCCAGCAGCCGGACAGGGGTCTTGAGAAATGAGCAGTTCTTC
CASSRTGVLRNEQFF
>-|-|TRBJ2-5|TRBV5-1
TGCGCCAGCAGCTTGGAGGGGATAGAGACCCAGTACTTC
CASSLEGIETQYF
>many|TRBD1|TRBJ2-5|TRBV5-4
TGTGCCAGCAGCCGGACAGGGGAGAGGGAGACCCAGTACTTC
CASSRTGERETQYF
>-|-|TRBJ2-7|TRBV27
TGTGCCAGCAGTTTATTGAGCGGATACGAGCAGTACTTC
CASSLLSGYEQYF
>medium-sized|-|TRBJ1-2|TRBV19
TGTGCCAGTAGTACAGGAACGGTGAGCTACACCTTC
CASSTGTVSYTF
>few|TRBD1|TRBJ1-2|TRBV24-1
TGTGCCACCAGTGATACCCGGGACAGCTCCGGCTACACCTTC
CATSDTRDSSGYTF
>-|-|TRBJ1-3|TRBV5-1
TGCGCCAGCAGCTTGGAGGCAAATGGAAACACCATATATTTT
CASSLEANGNTIYF
>many|TRBD1|TRBJ2-7|TRBV5-1
TGCGCCAGCAGCAGGGACAGGGTATACGAGCAGTACTTC
CASSRDRVYEQYF
>-|-|TRBJ2-5|TRBV5-6
TGTGCCAGCAGCTTGGATGGAGGGGGGGATAGTCAAGAGACCCAGTACTTC
CASSLDGGGDSQETQYF
>many|-|TRBJ2-7|TRBV6-1
TGTGCCAGCAGTGAACTCTACGAGCAGTACTTC
CASSELYEQYF
>-|-|TRBJ2-7|TRBV5-6
TGTGCCAGCAGCTTGGTCTCAGGAGGGTCCTTTCGGGAGCAGTACTTC
CASSLVSGGSFREQYF
>-|TRBD1|TRBJ2-7|TRBV5-6
TGTGCCAGCAGCCCCCAGGGGGAACAAGATTACGAGCAGTACTTC
CASSPQGEQDYEQYF
>-|-|TRBJ2-6|TRBV12-3/TRBV12-4
TGTGCCAGCAGTTTAGGAGGGGGAGACACTGAAGCTTTC
CASSLGGGDTEAF
>many|-|TRBJ1-5|TRBV19
TGTGCCAGTAGTATAGATCTTCGGGCAGTTCATGACAATCAGCCCCAGCATTTT
CASSIDLRAVHDNQPQHF
>-|-|TRBJ2-7|TRBV2
TGTGCCATCGATAGTAGCGGCCTCTCCTACGAGCAGTACTTC
CAIDSSGLSYEQYF
>-|TRBD1|TRBJ1-5|TRBV5-1
TGCGCCAGCAGCTTGGCCCAGGGGGCAGTAGATCAGCCCCAGCATTTT
CASSLAQGAVDQPQHF
>-|-|TRBJ1-2|TRBV19
TGTGCCAGTAACCCACAGGGCACCTACACCTTC
CASNPQGTYTF
>-|-|TRBJ1-2|TRBV20-1
TGCAGTGCTACAGGAGGATATGGCTACACCTTC
CSATGGYGYTF
>many|-|TRBJ1-1|TRBV5-1
TGCGCCAGCAGCTTGCAAGGACTTGAAGCTTTCTTT
CASSLQGLEAFF
>-|-|TRBJ2-7|TRBV12-3/TRBV12-4
TGTGCCAGCGGCTTAGATGGGTTCGAGCAGTACTTC
CASGLDGFEQYF
>many|-|TRBJ2-1|TRBV29-1
TGCAGCGTTGTATTACTTGGTCAGGGTTGGGGCAATGAGCAGTTCTTC
CSVVLLGQGWGNEQFF
>many|-|TRBJ2-5|TRBV20-1
TGCAGTGCCCTATTCACCCAAGAGACCCAGTACTTC
CSALFTQETQYF
>few|-|TRBJ1-1|TRBV10-3
-
CAHPEDSSFYICSARDEYSAFF
>-|-|TRBJ1-1|TRBV7-1
TGTGCCAGCAGCCCAGCGCTGAGGGACACTGAAGCTTTCTTT
CASSPALRDTEAFF
>-|-|TRBJ2-3|TRBV9
TGTGCCAGCAGCGTCGTCGGGGAACTCAACACAGATACGCAGTATTTT
CASSVVGELNTDTQYF
>many|-|TRBJ2-2|TRBV20-1
TGCAGTGCTAGAGGTTGGGCAGCGGGGAACACCGGGGAGCTGTTTTTT
CSARGWAAGNTGELFF
>many|-|TRBJ2-7|TRBV6-1
TGTGCCAGCAGTTGGGAGACAGCTTCCTACGAGCAGTACTTC
CASSWETASYEQYF
>-|-|TRBJ2-1|TRBV2
TGTGCCAGCAGAGGAGCTCAGGTTGAGCAGTTCTTC
CASRGAQVEQFF
>-|-|TRBJ2-1|TRBV2
TGTGCCAGCAGAGATTGGGCGGGACGGGGTGAGCAGTTCTTC
CASRDWAGRGEQFF